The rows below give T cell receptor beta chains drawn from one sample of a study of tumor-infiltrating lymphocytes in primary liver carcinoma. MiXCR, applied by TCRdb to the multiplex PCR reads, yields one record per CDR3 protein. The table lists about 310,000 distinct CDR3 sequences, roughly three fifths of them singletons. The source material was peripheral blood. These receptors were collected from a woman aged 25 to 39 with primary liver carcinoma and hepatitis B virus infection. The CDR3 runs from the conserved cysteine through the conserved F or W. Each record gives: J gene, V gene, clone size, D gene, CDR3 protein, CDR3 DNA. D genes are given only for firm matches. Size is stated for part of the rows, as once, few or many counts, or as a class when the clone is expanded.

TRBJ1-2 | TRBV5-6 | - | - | CASSWWTENGGYTF | TGTGCCAGCAGCTGGTGGACAGAGAATGGGGGCTACACCTTC
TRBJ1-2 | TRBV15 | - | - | CATSRECGGRGYTF | TGTGCCACCAGCAGAGAATGTGGAGGGAGGGGCTACACCTTC
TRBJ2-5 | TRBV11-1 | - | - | CTSSWMQETQYF | TGTACCAGCAGCTGGATGCAAGAGACCCAGTACTTC
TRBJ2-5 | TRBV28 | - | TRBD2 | CASTLSGSGGETQYF | TGTGCCAGCACGCTTAGCGGGAGTGGGGGAGAGACCCAGTACTTC
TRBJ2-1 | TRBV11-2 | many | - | CASTRSSGISYNEQFF | TGTGCCAGCACTCGCTCATCCGGGATCTCCTACAATGAGCAGTTCTTC
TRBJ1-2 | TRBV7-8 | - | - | CASSLSGRDGYTF | TGTGCCAGCAGCTTGTCAGGGAGGGACGGCTACACCTTC
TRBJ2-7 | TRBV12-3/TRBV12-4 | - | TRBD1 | CASSRRDRGAEQCF | TGTGCCAGCAGTCGACGGGACAGGGGAGCCGAGCAGTGCTTC
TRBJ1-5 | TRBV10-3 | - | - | CANSESRDSRAQHF | TGTGCCAACAGTGAGTCGAGAGACTCCCGGGCTCAGCATTTT
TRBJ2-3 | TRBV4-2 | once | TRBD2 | CASSQEIVGGRDTQNF | TGTGCCAGCAGCCAGGAAATAGTGGGAGGGCGGGATACGCAGAATTTT
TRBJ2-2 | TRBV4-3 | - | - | CASSQEAQLVSGELFF | TGCGCCAGCAGCCAAGAAGCCCAACTAGTATCCGGGGAGCTGTTTTTT
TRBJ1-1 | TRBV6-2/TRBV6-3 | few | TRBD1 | CASSYRTGVSRKGNTEAFF | TGTGCCAGCAGTTATCGGACAGGGGTCTCCCGGAAGGGGAACACTGAAGCTTTCTTT
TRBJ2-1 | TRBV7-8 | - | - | CTSSLTGTQIF | TGTACCAGCAGCTTAACAGGGACTCAGATTTTC
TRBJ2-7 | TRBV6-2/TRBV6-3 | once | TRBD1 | CASSYHGTGTYEQYF | TGTGCCAGCAGTTATCACGGGACAGGGACGTACGAGCAGTACTTC
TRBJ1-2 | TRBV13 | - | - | CASSLVVRRTEGDSPHGYTF | TGTGCCAGCAGCTTAGTTGTCCGGCGCACAGAAGGGGATTCGCCCCACGGCTACACCTTC
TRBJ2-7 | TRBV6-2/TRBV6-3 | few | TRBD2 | CASSKAGVLYEQYF | TGTGCCAGCAGCAAAGCGGGAGTGTTATACGAGCAGTACTTC
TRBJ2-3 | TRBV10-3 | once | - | CAIRALHSTLDTQYF | TGTGCCATCAGGGCCCTGCACAGTACGCTAGATACGCAGTATTTT
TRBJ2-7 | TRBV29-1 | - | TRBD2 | CSVSRSRLAGVPLSYEQYF | TGCAGCGTGAGCCGTTCGAGACTAGCGGGAGTCCCCCTCTCCTACGAGCAGTACTTC
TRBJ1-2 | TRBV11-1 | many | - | CASSSHRQPDYGYTF | TGTGCCAGCAGCTCGCATAGACAGCCAGACTATGGCTACACCTTC
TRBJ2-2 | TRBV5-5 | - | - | CASSWGDTGELFF | TGTGCCAGCAGCTGGGGGGACACCGGGGAGCTGTTTTTT
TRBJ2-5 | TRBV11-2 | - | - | CVNSLGYGQEAQYF | TGTGTCAACAGTCTAGGCTACGGACAAGAGGCCCAGTACTTC
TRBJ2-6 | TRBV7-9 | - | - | CASSFRSDSGANVLTF | TGTGCCAGCAGCTTCCGCTCAGACTCTGGGGCCAACGTCCTGACTTTC
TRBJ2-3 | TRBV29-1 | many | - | CSVEGRVTDTQYF | TGCAGCGTTGAGGGCAGGGTCACAGATACGCAGTATTTT
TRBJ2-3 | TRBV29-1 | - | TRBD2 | CSVDGRTGDTQYF | TGCAGCGTTGACGGGAGGACTGGAGATACGCAGTATTTT
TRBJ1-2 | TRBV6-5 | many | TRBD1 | CAARDRAISRGGYTF | TGTGCCGCCCGGGACAGGGCGATAAGTAGAGGTGGCTACACCTTC
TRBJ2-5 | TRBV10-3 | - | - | CAIGYQETQYF | TGTGCCATCGGGTACCAAGAGACCCAGTACTTC
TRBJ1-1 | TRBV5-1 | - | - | CASGLARGSLAEAFF | TGCGCCAGCGGCTTGGCCAGGGGAAGTTTGGCTGAAGCTTTCTTT
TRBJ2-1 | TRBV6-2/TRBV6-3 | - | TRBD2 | CANSYLAGGYNEQFF | TGTGCCAACAGTTACCTTGCGGGAGGGTATAATGAGCAGTTCTTC
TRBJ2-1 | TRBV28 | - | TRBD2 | CAAGVSYNELFF | TGTGCGGCGGGGGTCTCCTACAATGAGCTGTTCTTC
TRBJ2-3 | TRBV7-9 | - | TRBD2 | CASSLNGRTDTQYF | TGTGCCAGCAGCCTCAACGGGAGGACAGATACGCAGTATTTT
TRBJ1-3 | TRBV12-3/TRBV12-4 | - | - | CASSPINSGNTIYF | TGTGCCAGCAGCCCGATAAACTCTGGAAACACCATATATTTT
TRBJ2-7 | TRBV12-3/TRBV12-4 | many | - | CASSQATYEQYF | TGTGCCAGCTCCCAGGCCACCTACGAGCAGTACTTC
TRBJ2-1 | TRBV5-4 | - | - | CASSLDPPSSGEQFF | TGTGCCAGCAGCTTGGACCCCCCTTCGTCGGGTGAGCAGTTCTTC
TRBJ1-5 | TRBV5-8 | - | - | CASSLFGTAGYSNQPQHF | TGTGCCAGCAGCTTGTTCGGGACGGCCGGCTATAGCAATCAGCCCCAGCATTTT
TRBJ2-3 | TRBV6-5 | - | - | CASSYSIGLPGTQYF | TGTGCCAGCAGTTACTCGATAGGACTCCCAGGTACGCAGTATTTT
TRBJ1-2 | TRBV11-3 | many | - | CASSSRGSLRDGYTF | TGTGCCAGCTCATCTCGCGGCAGTCTCCGGGATGGCTACACCTTC
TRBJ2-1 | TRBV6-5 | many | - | CASSQGPYNEQFF | TGTGCCAGCAGTCAGGGCCCCTACAATGAGCAGTTCTTC
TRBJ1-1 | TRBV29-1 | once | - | CSVLGSGLNTEAFF | TGCAGCGTTCTAGGTTCGGGCCTGAACACTGAAGCTTTCTTT
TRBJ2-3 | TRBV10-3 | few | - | CAISETGGTDTQYF | TGTGCCATCAGTGAGACAGGTGGGACAGATACGCAGTATTTT
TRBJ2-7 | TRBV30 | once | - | CAWSQVTYEQYF | TGTGCCTGGAGTCAGGTGACCTACGAGCAGTACTTC
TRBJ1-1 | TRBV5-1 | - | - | CASTLTTDWHTGAFF | TGCGCCAGCACCTTGACGACAGATTGGCACACTGGAGCTTTCTTT
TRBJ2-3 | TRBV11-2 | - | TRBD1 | CASKIDRAFVMDTQYF | TGTGCCAGCAAAATCGACAGGGCGTTTGTCATGGATACGCAGTATTTT
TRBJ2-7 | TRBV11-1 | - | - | CACSLGGYAYEQYF | TGTGCCTGCAGCTTAGGCGGTTATGCCTACGAGCAGTACTTC
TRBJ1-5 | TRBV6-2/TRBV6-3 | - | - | CASSYGQGPGQPQHF | TGTGCCAGCAGTTACGGTCAGGGGCCGGGGCAGCCCCAGCATTTT
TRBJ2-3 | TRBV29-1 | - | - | CSVEGGMSTDTRYF | TGCAGCGTTGAAGGAGGGATGAGCACAGATACGCGGTATTTT
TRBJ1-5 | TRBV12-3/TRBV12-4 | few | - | CASSPSGHDNQPQHF | TGTGCCAGCAGTCCCTCTGGCCACGACAATCAGCCCCAGCATTTT
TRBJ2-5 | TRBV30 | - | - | CAWSGRGIETQYF | TGTGCCTGGAGTGGACGTGGTATCGAGACCCAGTACTTC
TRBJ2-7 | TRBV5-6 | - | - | CASSLVSEQYF | TGTGCCAGCAGCTTGGTCTCCGAGCAGTACTTC
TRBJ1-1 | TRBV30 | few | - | CAWSVRSGDTEAFF | TGTGCCTGGAGTGTACGTTCAGGGGACACTGAAGCTTTCTTT
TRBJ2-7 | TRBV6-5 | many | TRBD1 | CASSRQGAAREQYF | TGTGCCAGCAGCAGACAGGGGGCGGCTCGCGAGCAGTACTTC
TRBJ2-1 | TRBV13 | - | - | CASSSRAGGQFF | TGTGCCAGCAGCAGCAGGGCGGGTGGGCAGTTCTTC
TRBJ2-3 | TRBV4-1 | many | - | CASSLMMTDTQYF | TGCGCCAGCAGCCTAATGATGACGGATACGCAGTATTTT
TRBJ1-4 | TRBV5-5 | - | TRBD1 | CASSFEAGGEKLFF | TGTGCCAGCAGCTTCGAGGCAGGGGGCGAAAAACTGTTTTTT
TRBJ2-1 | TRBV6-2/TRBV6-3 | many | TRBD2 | CASAQLAGEINEQFF | TGTGCCAGCGCCCAACTAGCGGGAGAAATCAATGAGCAGTTCTTC
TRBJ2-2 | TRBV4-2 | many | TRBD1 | CASSQAWGQQHGELFF | TGTGCCAGCAGCCAAGCATGGGGACAGCAACACGGGGAGCTGTTTTTT
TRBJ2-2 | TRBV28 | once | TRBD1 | CASSRDRVPTGELFF | TGTGCCAGCAGTCGGGACAGAGTCCCCACCGGGGAGCTGTTTTTT
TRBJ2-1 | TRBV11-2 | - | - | CASSQGRAGSSYDEQFF | TGCGCCAGCAGCCAAGGAAGGGCGGGATCATCCTACGATGAGCAGTTCTTC
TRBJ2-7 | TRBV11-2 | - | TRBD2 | CACSHARLTGGYEQYF | TGTGCCTGCAGCCACGCCCGACTAACGGGAGGGTACGAGCAGTACTTC